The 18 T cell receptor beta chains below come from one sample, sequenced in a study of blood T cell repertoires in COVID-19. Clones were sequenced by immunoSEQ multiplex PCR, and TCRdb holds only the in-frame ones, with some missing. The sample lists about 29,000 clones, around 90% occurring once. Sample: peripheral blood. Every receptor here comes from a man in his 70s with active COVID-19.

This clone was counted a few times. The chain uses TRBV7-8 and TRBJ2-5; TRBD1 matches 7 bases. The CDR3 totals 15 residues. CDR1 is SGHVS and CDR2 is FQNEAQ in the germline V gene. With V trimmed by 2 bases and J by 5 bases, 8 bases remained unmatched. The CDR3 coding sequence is TGTGCCAGCAGCTTATCCCAGACAGGGTTGGAGACCCAGTACTTC. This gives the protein CASSLSQTGLETQYF. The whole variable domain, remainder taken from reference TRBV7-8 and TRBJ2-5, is GAGVSQSPRYKVAKRGQDVALRCDPISGHVSLFWYQQALGQGPEFLTYFQNEAQLDKSGLPSDRFFAERPEGSVSTLKIQRTQQEDSAVYLCASSLSQTGLETQYFGPGTRLLVL.

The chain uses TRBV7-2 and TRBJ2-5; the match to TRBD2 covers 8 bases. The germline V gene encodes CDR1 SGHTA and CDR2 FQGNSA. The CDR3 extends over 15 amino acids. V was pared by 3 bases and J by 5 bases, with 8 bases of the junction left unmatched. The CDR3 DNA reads TGTGCCAGCAGCTTGTCCGGGACTAGGAGGGAGACCCAGTACTTC. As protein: CASSLSGTRRETQYF.

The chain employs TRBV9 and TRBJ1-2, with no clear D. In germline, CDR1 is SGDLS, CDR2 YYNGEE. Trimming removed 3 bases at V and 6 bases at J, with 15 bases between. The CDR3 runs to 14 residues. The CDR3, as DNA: TGTGCCAGCAGCGACGGTCGCCTGGTTAATGGCTACACCTTC. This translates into CASSDGRLVNGYTF.

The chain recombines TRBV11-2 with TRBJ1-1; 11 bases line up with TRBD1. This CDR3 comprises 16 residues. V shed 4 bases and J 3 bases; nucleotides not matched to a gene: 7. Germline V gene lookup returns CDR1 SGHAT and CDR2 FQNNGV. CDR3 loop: CASSSGQGEWDTEAFF. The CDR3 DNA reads TGTGCCAGCAGCTCGGGACAGGGGGAGTGGGACACTGAAGCTTTCTTT.

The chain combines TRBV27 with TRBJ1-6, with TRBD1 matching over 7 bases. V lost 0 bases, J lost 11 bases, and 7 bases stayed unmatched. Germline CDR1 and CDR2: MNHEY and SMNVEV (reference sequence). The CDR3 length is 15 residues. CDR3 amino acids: CASSLSGQFITPLHF. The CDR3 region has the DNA TGTGCCAGCAGTTTATCGGGACAGTTTATTACACCCCTCCACTTT.

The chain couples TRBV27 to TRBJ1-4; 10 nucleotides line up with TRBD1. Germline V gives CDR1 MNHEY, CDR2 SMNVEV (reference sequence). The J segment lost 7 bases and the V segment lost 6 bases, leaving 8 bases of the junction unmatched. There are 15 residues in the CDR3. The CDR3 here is CASRPWTGGGEKLFF. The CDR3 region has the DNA TGTGCCAGCAGGCCCTGGACAGGGGGAGGTGAAAAACTGTTTTTT.

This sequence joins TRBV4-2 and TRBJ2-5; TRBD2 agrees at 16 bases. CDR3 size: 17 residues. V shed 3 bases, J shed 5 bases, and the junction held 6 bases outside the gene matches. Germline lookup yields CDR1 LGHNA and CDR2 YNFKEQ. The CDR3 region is CASSQVGTSGGGETQYF. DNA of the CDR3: TGTGCCAGCAGCCAGGTGGGGACTAGCGGGGGGGGTGAGACCCAGTACTTC.

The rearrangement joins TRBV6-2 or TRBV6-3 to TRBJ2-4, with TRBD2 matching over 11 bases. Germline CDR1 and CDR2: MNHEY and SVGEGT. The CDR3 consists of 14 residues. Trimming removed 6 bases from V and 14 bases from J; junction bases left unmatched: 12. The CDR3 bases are TGTGCCAGCAGCCCCGGTCTAGCGGGGGGCCAGAAGTACTTC. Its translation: CASSPGLAGGQKYF.

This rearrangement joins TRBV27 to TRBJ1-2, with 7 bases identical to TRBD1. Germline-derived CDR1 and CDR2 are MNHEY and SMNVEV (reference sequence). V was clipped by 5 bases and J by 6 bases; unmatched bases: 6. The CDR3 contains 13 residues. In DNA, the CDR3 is TGTGCCAGCAGTCTAAGACAGGGTGATGGCTACACCTTC. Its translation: CASSLRQGDGYTF.

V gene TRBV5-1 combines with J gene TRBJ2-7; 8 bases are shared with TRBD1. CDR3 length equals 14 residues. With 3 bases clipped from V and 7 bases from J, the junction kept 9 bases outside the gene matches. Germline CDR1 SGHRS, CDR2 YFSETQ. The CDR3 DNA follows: TGCGCCAGCAGCTCTACGACAGGGGTCCGGGAGCAGTACTTC. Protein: CASSSTTGVREQYF.

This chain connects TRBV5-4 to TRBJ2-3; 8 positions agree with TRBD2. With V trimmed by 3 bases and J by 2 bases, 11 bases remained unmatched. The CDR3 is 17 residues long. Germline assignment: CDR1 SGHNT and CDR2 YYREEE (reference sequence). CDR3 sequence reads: CASSSALGSGDTDTQYF. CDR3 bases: TGTGCCAGCAGCTCCGCCCTCGGTAGCGGGGACACAGATACGCAGTATTTT. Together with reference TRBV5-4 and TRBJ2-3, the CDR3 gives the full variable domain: ETGVTQSPTHLIKTRGQQVTLRCSSQSGHNTVSWYQQALGQGPQFIFQYYREEENGRGNFPPRFSGLQFPNYSSELNVNALELDDSALYLCASSSALGSGDTDTQYFGPGTRLTVL.

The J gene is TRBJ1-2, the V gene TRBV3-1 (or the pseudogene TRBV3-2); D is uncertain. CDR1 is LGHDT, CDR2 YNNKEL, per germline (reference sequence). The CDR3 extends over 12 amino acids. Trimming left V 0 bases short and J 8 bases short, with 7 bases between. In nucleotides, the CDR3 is TGTGCCAGCAGCCAAGATCAGGTGGGCTACACCTTC. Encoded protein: CASSQDQVGYTF.

The CDR3 DNA follows: TGTGCCAGCAGCACCGGGACTAGCGGAGCGTCCTACGAGCAGTACTTC. It specifies CASSTGTSGASYEQYF. The rearrangement joins TRBV5-4 to TRBJ2-7; 11 bases are shared with TRBD2. Trimming at V came to 4 bases and at J to 1 base, leaving 7 bases not matched to a gene. The CDR3 has 16 amino acids. Germline V gives CDR1 SGHNT, CDR2 YYREEE (reference sequence).

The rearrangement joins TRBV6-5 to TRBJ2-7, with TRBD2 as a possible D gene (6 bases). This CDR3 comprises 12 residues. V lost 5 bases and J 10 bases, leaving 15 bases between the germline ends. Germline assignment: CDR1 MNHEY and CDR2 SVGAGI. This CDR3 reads CASSNWDSSQYF. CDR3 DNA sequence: TGTGCCAGCAGTAACTGGGACTCCTCACAGTACTTC.

The CDR3 is CASSPAGQANTEAFF. The CDR3 DNA sequence: TGTGCCAGCTCACCAGCCGGACAAGCGAACACTGAAGCTTTCTTT. The rearrangement uses TRBV18 and TRBJ1-1; a possible D gene is TRBD1 (5 bases). The CDR3 runs 15 residues. Germline assignment: CDR1 KGHSH and CDR2 LQKENI. Trimming removed 2 bases at V and 1 base at J, with 11 bases between.

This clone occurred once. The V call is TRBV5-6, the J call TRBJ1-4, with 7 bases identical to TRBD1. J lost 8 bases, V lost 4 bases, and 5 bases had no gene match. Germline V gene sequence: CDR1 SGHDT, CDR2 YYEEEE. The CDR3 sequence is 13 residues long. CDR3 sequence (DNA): TGTGCCAGCAGCGTCGGGACAGAAGAAAAACTGTTTTTT. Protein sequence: CASSVGTEEKLFF.

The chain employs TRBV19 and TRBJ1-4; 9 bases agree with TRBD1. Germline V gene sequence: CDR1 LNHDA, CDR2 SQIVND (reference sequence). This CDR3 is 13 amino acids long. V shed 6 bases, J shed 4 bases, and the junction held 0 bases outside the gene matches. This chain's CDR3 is CASRDRGNEKLFF. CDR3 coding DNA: TGTGCCAGTAGGGACAGGGGTAATGAAAAACTGTTTTTT.

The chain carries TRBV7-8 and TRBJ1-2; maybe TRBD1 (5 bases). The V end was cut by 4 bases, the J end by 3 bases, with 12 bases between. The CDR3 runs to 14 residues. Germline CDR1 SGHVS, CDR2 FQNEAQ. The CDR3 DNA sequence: TGTGCCAGCAGCTGGGGACTGGAATACTATGGCTACACCTTC. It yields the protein CASSWGLEYYGYTF.